A selection of T cell receptor beta chains follows, all from one sample in a study of shared clonotypes between healthy human individuals. Sequencing was performed with immunoSEQ multiplex PCR; in TCRdb, only in-frame clones are kept and a portion is missing. The sample records roughly 2.6 million clones, around nine tenths being singletons. The material sequenced was naive CD4+ T cells sorted from blood. These receptors were taken from a man aged 18 to 29 in good health. Each CDR3 is given with its conserved first and last residue. The D gene is left open where the match is weak. Expanded clones are given a class, and other clones once, few, many or no size at all.

TRBJ1-5	.	TRBV27	.	TGTGCCAGCAGTCCCTCGGGGAACAATCAGCCCCAGCATTTT	CASSPSGNNQPQHF
TRBJ2-5	TRBD1	TRBV10-2	.	TGCGCCAGCAGTGAACAGGGGAGAGAGACCCAGTACTTC	CASSEQGRETQYF
TRBJ1-2	.	TRBV11-2	.	TGTGCCAGCAGCTTAGCTAACTATGGCTACACCTTC	CASSLANYGYTF
TRBJ2-3	.	TRBV6-5	.	TGTGCCAGCAGCAACACGGACACAGATACGCAGTATTTT	CASSNTDTDTQYF
TRBJ1-1	.	TRBV7-9	.	TGTGCCAGCAGCCGGGACCCTGGGGCTGAAGCTTTCTTT	CASSRDPGAEAFF
TRBJ2-5	TRBD2	TRBV9	once	TGTGCCAGCAACCGGGCGGGAGGAGGCGGAGAGACCCAGTACTTC	CASNRAGGGGETQYF
TRBJ1-5	.	TRBV21-1	.	TGTGCCAGCAGCATGTTCAGGGGGATCCATCAGCCCCAGCATTTT	CASSMFRGIHQPQHF
TRBJ1-2	.	TRBV28	.	TGTGCCAGCAGAGTCCCTCGCGCCAATGGCTACACCTTC	CASRVPRANGYTF
TRBJ2-3	.	TRBV10-3	.	TGTGCCACCGGACTTACCTCTAGCACAGATACGCAGTATTTT	CATGLTSSTDTQYF
TRBJ1-6	TRBD1	TRBV6-1	.	TGTGCCAGCACCGGACAGGCTAATTCACCCCTCCACTTT	CASTGQANSPLHF
TRBJ1-1	.	TRBV11-1	.	TGTGCCAGCAGCTTTCAGATTGTGGGGACTGAAGCTTTCTTT	CASSFQIVGTEAFF
TRBJ2-6	.	TRBV2	once	TGTGCCAGCAGTCCTAGGTTGTCTGGGGCCAACGTCCTGACTTTC	CASSPRLSGANVLTF